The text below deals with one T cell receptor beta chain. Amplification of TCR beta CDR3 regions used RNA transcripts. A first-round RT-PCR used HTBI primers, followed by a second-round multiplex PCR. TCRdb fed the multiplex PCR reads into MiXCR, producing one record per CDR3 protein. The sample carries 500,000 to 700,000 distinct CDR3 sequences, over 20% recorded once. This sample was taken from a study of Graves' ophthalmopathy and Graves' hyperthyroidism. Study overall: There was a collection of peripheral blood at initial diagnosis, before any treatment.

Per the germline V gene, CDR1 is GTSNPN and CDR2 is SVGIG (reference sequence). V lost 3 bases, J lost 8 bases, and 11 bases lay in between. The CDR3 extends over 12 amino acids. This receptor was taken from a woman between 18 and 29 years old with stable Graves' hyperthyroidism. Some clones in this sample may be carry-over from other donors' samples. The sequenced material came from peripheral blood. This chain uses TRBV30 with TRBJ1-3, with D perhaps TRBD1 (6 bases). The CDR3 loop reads CAWRPSGDTIYF. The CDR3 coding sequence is TGTGCCTGGAGGCCATCAGGGGACACCATATATTTT. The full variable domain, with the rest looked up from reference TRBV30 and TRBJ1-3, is SQTIHQWPATLVQPVGSPLSLECTVEGTSNPNLYWYRQAAGRGLQLLFYSVGIGQISSEVPQNLSASRPQDRQFILSSKKLLLSDSGFYLCAWRPSGDTIYFGEGSWLTVV.